Sequencing of this T cell receptor (beta chain) was carried out in a study of vaccination and CD4 T cells after COVID-19. Study-level information: There were six male and four female convalescents, and two of them were Hispanic.

An Oncomine TCR Beta short-read assay was used to sequence the DNA from cultured CD4+ T cells. TCRdb redid the calling of the PCR reads with MiXCR, one entry per CDR3 protein. Here the sample spans under 15,000 distinct CDR3 sequences, about 50% being singletons. Trimming took off 2 bases at V and 7 bases at J, with 17 bases between the two ends. The CDR3 length is 15 residues. Germline CDR1 reads DFQATT; CDR2 reads SNEGSKA (reference sequence). With respect to this clonotype: The antigen remains unidentified.

As for treatment: approximately nine-day PBMC culture with coronavirus spike peptide pools or control peptides (ViraFEST assay). Alongside around 9.7 IU/ml IL-2 and roughly 10 ug/ml peptide pools, PBMCs were cultured at 1.5 million to 2.5 million per well. Negative selection was the method that isolated CD4+ T cells after around 9 days of culture. Study findings and constraints: A nonsignificant median increase from about 20 to 38 SARS-CoV-2-reactive clonotypes was observed.

The clonotype originates from a human donor who had recovered from COVID-19. Sequenced sample: CD4+ T cells from blood, cultured in vitro. This chain joins TRBV20-1 and TRBJ1-4; D perhaps matches TRBD1 (5 bases). Here the CDR3 reads CSARNPLGPGEKLFF. The CDR3 nucleotides are TGCAGTGCTAGAAACCCGTTGGGGCCAGGTGAAAAACTGTTTTTT.